This T cell receptor (beta chain) was observed in a study of cytomegalovirus exposure and HLA in healthy donors. The study ran its PCR with 60 Vbeta and 13 Jbeta primers. The repertoire was sequenced with immunoSEQ multiplex PCR; TCRdb's copy has only in-frame clones and lacks some. The sample yields about 120,000 clones, about 83% seen once. This sequence originates from a female donor in good health and CMV-seronegative. The specimen was PBMCs.

The CDR3 DNA is TGTGCCAGCAGCTTTGCTAGCGGGGGGAATGAGCAGTTCTTC. Translating gives CASSFASGGNEQFF. The gene calls are TRBV7-9 and TRBJ2-1; 11 bases are a match to TRBD2. The CDR3 is 14 amino acids. Per the germline V gene, CDR1 is SEHNR and CDR2 is FQNEAQ (reference sequence). After removal of 3 bases from V and 7 bases from J, the junction contained 2 bases not matched to a gene.